Listed below are T cell receptor beta chains from one sample, sequenced in a study of blood T cell repertoires in COVID-19. The repertoire was sequenced with immunoSEQ multiplex PCR; TCRdb's copy has only in-frame clones and lacks some. The data show under 200,000 clones, around 74% seen once. Sequencing input: peripheral blood. Every receptor here comes from a woman of 80 years or more with acute or convalescent COVID-19. CDR3s include the opening cysteine and the closing phenylalanine or tryptophan. The order of the fields is V gene, J gene, D gene, clone size, CDR3 length, CDR3 DNA, CDR3 protein. D genes are given only for firm matches. Some rows mark clone size as missing; the rest say once, few, many or name a class of expanded clone.

v_call: TRBV13; j_call: TRBJ1-6; d_call: TRBD1; clone_size: .; cdr3_length: 20; cdr3_nt: TGTGCCAGCAGCTTAACAGGTTGGGGTTACAGGGGATCCTATAATTCACCCCTCCACTTT; cdr3_aa: CASSLTGWGYRGSYNSPLHF
v_call: TRBV11-3; j_call: TRBJ2-7; d_call: .; clone_size: .; cdr3_length: 13; cdr3_nt: TGTGCCAGCAGCTTAGGCAGGGCCTACGAGCAGTACTTC; cdr3_aa: CASSLGRAYEQYF
v_call: TRBV3-1/TRBV3-2; j_call: TRBJ2-5; d_call: TRBD2; clone_size: .; cdr3_length: 17; cdr3_nt: TGTGCCAGCAGCCCCCTAGCGGAGGAAGAGTACCAAGAGACCCAGTACTTC; cdr3_aa: CASSPLAEEEYQETQYF
v_call: TRBV11-3; j_call: TRBJ2-2; d_call: .; clone_size: .; cdr3_length: 13; cdr3_nt: TGTGCCAGCAGCCCAGGTCCCACCGGGGAGCTGTTTTTT; cdr3_aa: CASSPGPTGELFF
v_call: TRBV6-4; j_call: TRBJ2-2; d_call: .; clone_size: .; cdr3_length: 14; cdr3_nt: TGTGCCAGCAGTGACTCCACGAACACCGGGGAGCTGTTTTTT; cdr3_aa: CASSDSTNTGELFF
v_call: TRBV29-1; j_call: TRBJ1-1; d_call: .; clone_size: .; cdr3_length: 13; cdr3_nt: TGCAGCGTTGAAGCGCAGGAAGATCTTGAAGCTTTCTTT; cdr3_aa: CSVEAQEDLEAFF
v_call: TRBV4-2; j_call: TRBJ2-4; d_call: .; clone_size: once; cdr3_length: 15; cdr3_nt: TGTGCCAGCAGCCAAGATCTGCAAGGAGGGAACATTCAGTACTTC; cdr3_aa: CASSQDLQGGNIQYF
v_call: TRBV6-2/TRBV6-3; j_call: TRBJ1-2; d_call: .; clone_size: few; cdr3_length: 15; cdr3_nt: TGTGCCAGCAGTACACCAAGCAGGGCGTTCTATGGCTACACCTTC; cdr3_aa: CASSTPSRAFYGYTF
v_call: TRBV14; j_call: TRBJ1-4; d_call: .; clone_size: .; cdr3_length: 14; cdr3_nt: TGTGCCAGCAGCCACGGCCCAGGTGACGAAAAACTGTTTTTT; cdr3_aa: CASSHGPGDEKLFF
v_call: TRBV7-2; j_call: TRBJ2-5; d_call: .; clone_size: once; cdr3_length: 13; cdr3_nt: TGTGCCAGCAGCTCATCTAGGGGCGAGACCCAGTACTTC; cdr3_aa: CASSSSRGETQYF
v_call: TRBV2; j_call: TRBJ1-5; d_call: TRBD1; clone_size: .; cdr3_length: 13; cdr3_nt: TGTGCCAGCACCGTGGACAGGGCTCAGCCCCAGCATTTT; cdr3_aa: CASTVDRAQPQHF
v_call: TRBV3-1/TRBV3-2; j_call: TRBJ2-5; d_call: .; clone_size: .; cdr3_length: 15; cdr3_nt: TGTGCCAGCAGCCTCCGGACAGCAGTCCAAGAGACCCAGTACTTC; cdr3_aa: CASSLRTAVQETQYF
v_call: TRBV5-4; j_call: TRBJ2-3; d_call: .; clone_size: .; cdr3_length: 15; cdr3_nt: TGTGCCAGCAGAAACCGGGACACCAGCACAGATACGCAGTATTTT; cdr3_aa: CASRNRDTSTDTQYF
v_call: TRBV3-1/TRBV3-2; j_call: TRBJ1-1; d_call: .; clone_size: .; cdr3_length: 14; cdr3_nt: TGTGCCAGCAGCAGCGAGGTAGGGGGCACTGAAGCTTTCTTT; cdr3_aa: CASSSEVGGTEAFF
v_call: TRBV6-5; j_call: TRBJ1-1; d_call: TRBD1; clone_size: .; cdr3_length: 15; cdr3_nt: TGTGCCAGCAGTCAACGGACAGGGCTGAGAACTGAAGCTTTCTTT; cdr3_aa: CASSQRTGLRTEAFF
v_call: TRBV6-2/TRBV6-3; j_call: TRBJ2-3; d_call: TRBD2; clone_size: .; cdr3_length: 15; cdr3_nt: TGTGCCAGCAGTTACGGGACTAGCGGCACAGATACGCAGTATTTT; cdr3_aa: CASSYGTSGTDTQYF
v_call: TRBV7-2; j_call: TRBJ2-7; d_call: .; clone_size: .; cdr3_length: 15; cdr3_nt: TGTGCCAGCAGCCTAACCTGGGACTTCTCCTACGAGCAGTACTTC; cdr3_aa: CASSLTWDFSYEQYF
v_call: TRBV5-1; j_call: TRBJ1-4; d_call: TRBD1; clone_size: .; cdr3_length: 14; cdr3_nt: TGCGCCAGCAGCAACGACAGGGGGGATGAAAAACTGTTTTTT; cdr3_aa: CASSNDRGDEKLFF
v_call: TRBV5-6; j_call: TRBJ1-4; d_call: TRBD1; clone_size: .; cdr3_length: 15; cdr3_nt: TGTGCCAGCAGCTTGGAGGGACAGGGTTATGAAAAACTGTTTTTT; cdr3_aa: CASSLEGQGYEKLFF
v_call: TRBV9; j_call: TRBJ1-3; d_call: .; clone_size: .; cdr3_length: 18; cdr3_nt: TGTGCCAGCAGCGTAGAAGGTCGGACAACCGTCTCTGGAAACACCATATATTTT; cdr3_aa: CASSVEGRTTVSGNTIYF
v_call: TRBV2; j_call: TRBJ2-1; d_call: .; clone_size: .; cdr3_length: 10; cdr3_nt: TGTGCCGCAGGGCGCGATGAGCAGTTCTTC; cdr3_aa: CAAGRDEQFF
v_call: TRBV13; j_call: TRBJ1-5; d_call: TRBD1; clone_size: .; cdr3_length: 15; cdr3_nt: TGTGCCAGCAGTCGTGGACAGGGGGTGGCTCAGCCCCAGCATTTT; cdr3_aa: CASSRGQGVAQPQHF
v_call: TRBV6-5; j_call: TRBJ1-2; d_call: TRBD1; clone_size: .; cdr3_length: 13; cdr3_nt: TGTGCCAGCAGGGACAGGGCAAACTATGGCTACACCTTC; cdr3_aa: CASRDRANYGYTF
v_call: TRBV7-2; j_call: TRBJ2-7; d_call: .; clone_size: .; cdr3_length: 14; cdr3_nt: TGTGCCAGCACTCCGGGTCCCAGCTCCTACGAGCAGTACTTC; cdr3_aa: CASTPGPSSYEQYF
v_call: TRBV5-6; j_call: TRBJ1-1; d_call: .; clone_size: .; cdr3_length: 15; cdr3_nt: TGTGCCAGCAGTTCGGGGGTAACGGAGAACACTGAAGCTTTCTTT; cdr3_aa: CASSSGVTENTEAFF
v_call: TRBV27; j_call: TRBJ2-7; d_call: .; clone_size: .; cdr3_length: 14; cdr3_nt: TGTGCCAGCAAACGCGGAGGGTTAGCGCTCGAGCAGTACTTC; cdr3_aa: CASKRGGLALEQYF
v_call: TRBV6-5; j_call: TRBJ1-1; d_call: TRBD1; clone_size: .; cdr3_length: 13; cdr3_nt: TGTGCCAGCAGTCTTCAACAGGGGGCTGAAGCTTTCTTT; cdr3_aa: CASSLQQGAEAFF
v_call: TRBV3-1/TRBV3-2; j_call: TRBJ1-1; d_call: .; clone_size: .; cdr3_length: 14; cdr3_nt: TGTGCCAGCAGCTTAGGGGGAGTTGACACTGAAGCTTTCTTT; cdr3_aa: CASSLGGVDTEAFF
v_call: TRBV7-8; j_call: TRBJ1-6; d_call: .; clone_size: .; cdr3_length: 16; cdr3_nt: TGTGCCAGCAGCTTAGCGGCCAGCTCCTATAATTCACCCCTCCACTTT; cdr3_aa: CASSLAASSYNSPLHF
v_call: TRBV7-2; j_call: TRBJ1-5; d_call: .; clone_size: .; cdr3_length: 14; cdr3_nt: TGTGCCAGCAGCTTGTGGGGGGACAATCAGCCCCAGCATTTT; cdr3_aa: CASSLWGDNQPQHF
v_call: TRBV5-4; j_call: TRBJ1-1; d_call: .; clone_size: .; cdr3_length: 11; cdr3_nt: TGTGCCAGCAGCGTGGGGCAGGAAGCTTTCTTT; cdr3_aa: CASSVGQEAFF
v_call: TRBV30; j_call: TRBJ1-2; d_call: .; clone_size: .; cdr3_length: 13; cdr3_nt: TGTGCCTGGAGGACAGGCGAGAACTATGGCTACACCTTC; cdr3_aa: CAWRTGENYGYTF
v_call: TRBV7-3; j_call: TRBJ1-1; d_call: .; clone_size: once; cdr3_length: 14; cdr3_nt: TGTGCCAGCAGCTTTGGGACACCCGTAACTGAAGCTTTCTTT; cdr3_aa: CASSFGTPVTEAFF
v_call: TRBV24-1; j_call: TRBJ1-1; d_call: TRBD1; clone_size: .; cdr3_length: 19; cdr3_nt: TGTGCCACCAGTGATTTCGCGGGCGGGACAGTGGGGATGAACACTGAAGCTTTCTTT; cdr3_aa: CATSDFAGGTVGMNTEAFF
v_call: TRBV6-5; j_call: TRBJ2-7; d_call: .; clone_size: .; cdr3_length: 15; cdr3_nt: TGTGCCAGCAGTTACCAACAGGGCGCGTCCTACGAGCAGTACTTC; cdr3_aa: CASSYQQGASYEQYF
v_call: TRBV6-5; j_call: TRBJ1-2; d_call: .; clone_size: .; cdr3_length: 13; cdr3_nt: TGTGCCACCCTGAGCCTTCTCCCCTCTTATTACACCTTC; cdr3_aa: CATLSLLPSYYTF
v_call: TRBV19; j_call: TRBJ2-7; d_call: .; clone_size: .; cdr3_length: 17; cdr3_nt: TGTGCCAGTAGTAAAAACACTAGGTTTACCGCCCCGTACGAGCAGTACTTC; cdr3_aa: CASSKNTRFTAPYEQYF
v_call: TRBV7-8; j_call: TRBJ1-1; d_call: TRBD1; clone_size: .; cdr3_length: 17; cdr3_nt: TGTGCCAGCAGCTCCTTAGGGGGGAACAGGGGGAACACTGAAGCTTTCTTT; cdr3_aa: CASSSLGGNRGNTEAFF
v_call: TRBV14; j_call: TRBJ1-4; d_call: .; clone_size: .; cdr3_length: 14; cdr3_nt: TGTGCCAGCAGCCAAGATCTGACTGGCGAAAAACTGTTTTTT; cdr3_aa: CASSQDLTGEKLFF
v_call: TRBV20-1; j_call: TRBJ1-6; d_call: .; clone_size: few; cdr3_length: 15; cdr3_nt: TGCAGTGCTAGTCGGCCAGGGGACTATAATTCACCCCTCCACTTT; cdr3_aa: CSASRPGDYNSPLHF
v_call: TRBV3-1/TRBV3-2; j_call: TRBJ2-7; d_call: TRBD1; clone_size: .; cdr3_length: 16; cdr3_nt: TGTGCCAGCAGCCAACATGGGACAGCATCGTCCTACGAGCAGTACTTC; cdr3_aa: CASSQHGTASSYEQYF
v_call: TRBV6-5; j_call: TRBJ2-7; d_call: TRBD1; clone_size: .; cdr3_length: 14; cdr3_nt: TGTGCCAGCAGTTACGACAGGGAGTACTACGAGCAGTACTTC; cdr3_aa: CASSYDREYYEQYF
v_call: TRBV24-1; j_call: TRBJ2-1; d_call: TRBD1; clone_size: .; cdr3_length: 14; cdr3_nt: TGTGCCACCAGTGACCACAGGGGTTCGGATGAGCAGTTCTTC; cdr3_aa: CATSDHRGSDEQFF
v_call: TRBV19; j_call: TRBJ1-1; d_call: .; clone_size: .; cdr3_length: 13; cdr3_nt: TGTGCCAGTAGTATAAATATAAACACTGAAGCTTTCTTT; cdr3_aa: CASSININTEAFF